This T cell receptor beta chain was identified in a study of blood T cell repertoires in COVID-19. Study context: The samples span acute and convalescent COVID-19 from the United States, Italy and Spain. PBMCs, B-cell-depleted T cells, or T cells provided the cDNA or gDNA that made up the material.

Source study methods: Amplification from reference gene primers served as the basis for estimated nucleated cell counts. Measured with immunoSEQ multiplex PCR; TCRdb has only the in-frame clones, and not every one. Clonal size and the V and J genes are those of that table, whereas D and trimming came from the DNA. The sample lists over 65,000 clones, about three quarters occurring once. Germline loops: CDR1 SGHDT, CDR2 YYEEEE. The J segment lost 3 bases and the V segment lost 0 bases, leaving 2 bases of the junction unmatched. This CDR3 region has 14 residues. The specimen was peripheral blood. The V and J genes are TRBV5-6 and TRBJ2-7, with 8 bases matching TRBD2. This clonotype originated in a human donor in a cohort sampled during active COVID-19. CDR3 amino acids: CASSLALADYEQYF. CDR3 in DNA: TGTGCCAGCAGCTTGGCACTAGCGGACTACGAGCAGTACTTC.